This T cell receptor (beta chain) emerged from a study of T-cell memory formation after mild COVID-19. Broader study findings: Some clones that responded turned up in pre-infection memory, which suggests that cross-reactive memory joined in. Mostly located in CM and EM were contracting CD4+ clones, with contracting CD8+ clones located in EMRA.

5'RACE with constant-segment primers yielded barcoded, UMI-tagged TCR alpha and TCR beta cDNA libraries. Via MiXCR, TCRdb re-called the 5' RACE reads, giving one row per CDR3 protein. The profile shows about 360,000 distinct CDR3 sequences, around 15% of them singletons. The germline gives CDR1 SGDLS, CDR2 YYNGEE. The CDR3 sequence is 14 residues long. V gave up 0 bases and J gave up 11 bases, with 15 bases separating them. With respect to this clonotype: Its antigen is not identified.

The chain employs TRBV9 and TRBJ1-3; the D gene is possibly TRBD1 (6 bases). The receptor was isolated from a man between 18 and 35 years old who had mild COVID-19 (a few samples of this study predate the infection). Cell type and time point are not known. The material sequenced was PBMCs or a T cell subset sorted from them (not recorded which). In DNA form, the CDR3 reads TGTGCCAGCAGCGTAGCTACAGGGCCCGCGGCCATATATTTT. It yields the protein CASSVATGPAAIYF.